The subject of this entry is one T cell receptor beta chain. Its antigen is as yet unknown. The record originates from a study of T cell responses to AZD1222 COVID-19 vaccine. Study outcomes and limitations: Only 5 or 6 AZD1222 recipients tested seropositive at baseline.

Second-dose intervals of approximately 4 or approximately 12 weeks were pooled. Produced via immunoSEQ multiplex PCR; TCRdb's table is partial and in-frame only. This sample has fewer than 150,000 clones, with roughly nine tenths found just once. V lost 6 bases and J lost 1; bases outside the gene matches: 6. The germline V gene has CDR1 MNHEY and CDR2 SVGAGI. The CDR3 length is 15 residues. The sequence was collected from an adult who received the AZD1222 COVID-19 vaccine. The material was peripheral blood, obtained 28 days after the second AZD1222 dose. The V and J genes are TRBV6-5 and TRBJ1-1; 9 bases map to TRBD1. For the CDR3, the DNA is TGTGCCAGCAGGGAGGGGACAGGGTGGAACACTGAAGCTTTCTTT. It yields the protein CASREGTGWNTEAFF.